The 8 T cell receptor beta chains below were found in one sample sequenced in a study of early T cells in non-severe SARS-CoV-2 infection. In TCRdb, the 5' RACE reads were re-called with MiXCR into one record per CDR3 protein. This table holds under 85,000 distinct CDR3 sequences, about 9.4% found once. Sequenced sample: whole blood. The receptors derive from an adult who was a healthcare worker with PCR-confirmed SARS-CoV-2 infection or an uninfected control (not recorded which).

This clonotype was detected many times. The chain is built from TRBV5-4 and TRBJ2-3, with a possible D match to TRBD2 (6 bases). CDR1 is SGHNT and CDR2 is YYREEE in the germline V gene (reference sequence). This CDR3 has 15 amino acids. V was shortened by 1 base and J by 3 bases, with 12 bases between the two germline ends. The CDR3 coding sequence is TGTGCCAGCAGCTTGTGGCTAGCGCCGACAGATACGCAGTATTTT. Its protein product is CASSLWLAPTDTQYF.

The chain links TRBV27 to TRBJ1-3; the D is unclear. The germline V gene encodes CDR1 MNHEY and CDR2 SMNVEV (reference sequence). The CDR3 is made up of 15 amino acids. V lost 3 bases and J 0 bases, leaving 9 bases between the germline ends. As DNA, the CDR3 is TGTGCCAGCAGTTTTAGACCGCTCTCTGGAAACACCATATATTTT. This codes for CASSFRPLSGNTIYF.

A word on this clonotype: Relative to the germline gene, one junction end is altered; a read error may explain this. The CDR3 is CASSQQPFSGANVLIF. The CDR3 nucleotides are TGTGCCAGCAGTCAACAACCGTTCTCTGGGGCCAACGTCCTGATTTTC. V usage is TRBV6-5 and J usage is TRBJ2-6, with a weak D call TRBD1 (5 bases). This CDR3 contains 16 residues. Germline CDR1 MNHEY, CDR2 SVGAGI.

The table lists this clonotype with a few counts. The V and J genes are TRBV18 and TRBJ2-6, with 8 bases that match TRBD1. Germline loops: CDR1 KGHSH, CDR2 LQKENI. The CDR3 sequence is 18 residues long. With 3 bases clipped from V and 1 base from J, the junction kept 8 bases outside the gene matches. The CDR3 coding sequence is TGTGCCAGCTCACCGGTGGACAGGGAACTTTCTGGGGCCAACGTCCTGACTTTC. This translates into CASSPVDRELSGANVLTF.

This clonotype was detected ten times or more. The chain couples TRBV4-1 to TRBJ2-6; 10 bases are a match to TRBD2. There are 19 residues in the CDR3. The germline V gene encodes CDR1 MGHRA and CDR2 YSYEKL. The junction had 12 bases not matched to a gene; V was cut back by 3 bases and J by 4 bases. The CDR3 loop is CASSQGFILAGPGANVLTF. CDR3 bases: TGCGCCAGCAGCCAGGGCTTCATACTAGCGGGGCCCGGGGCCAACGTCCTGACTTTC.

This clonotype was recorded many times. This chain uses TRBV5-1 with TRBJ2-1; D is undetermined. CDR1 is SGHRS, CDR2 YFSETQ, per germline. The ends were cut back, 0 bases at V and 4 bases at J, with 5 bases in the middle. CDR3 length: 13 residues. CDR3 sequence reads: CASSLGPYNEQFF. CDR3 coding DNA: TGCGCCAGCAGCTTGGGACCTTACAATGAGCAGTTCTTC.

This clonotype was recorded many times. This chain links TRBV7-3 with TRBJ1-1; D is perhaps TRBD1 (5 bases). Germline assignment: CDR1 SGHTA and CDR2 FQGTGA. Trimming left V 5 bases short and J 1 base short, with 5 bases between. The CDR3 spans 12 residues. CDR3 coding DNA: TGTGCCAGCAGCCAGGGGAACACTGAAGCTTTCTTT. The encoded protein is CASSQGNTEAFF.

The chain joins TRBV29-1 to TRBJ1-1; no clear D. This CDR3 has 11 amino acids. Germline assignment: CDR1 SQVTM and CDR2 ANQGSEA. V lost 4 bases and J lost 6, with 9 bases in between. The CDR3 DNA reads as TGCAGCGTTGTGATTACAGCTGAAGCTTTCTTT. Amino acid sequence: CSVVITAEAFF.